Shown below are 32 T cell receptor beta chains from a single sample sequenced in a study of OX40 agonist ivuxolimab in advanced cancers. The method was immunoSEQ multiplex PCR; TCRdb's version includes in-frame clones alone and lacks a portion of them. The table includes fewer than 95,000 clones, 75% to 85% detected once. Source: CD4+ or CD8+ T cells sorted from blood, taken in a trial of the OX40 agonist ivuxolimab. Receptor source: an adult with an advanced solid tumor such as melanoma, head and neck, liver or kidney cancer.

The chain employs TRBV5-1 and TRBJ1-1; unclear D gene. The V and J ends lost 0 bases and 5 bases respectively, with 20 bases between them. There are 17 residues in the CDR3. Germline values: CDR1 SGHRS, CDR2 YFSETQ. CDR3 nucleotide sequence: TGCGCCAGCAGCTTGGTAGGGCAGACAACCCTTAGTACTGAAGCTTTCTTT. It codes for CASSLVGQTTLSTEAFF.

The chain joins TRBV7-9 to TRBJ2-1; 7 bases fit TRBD2. The CDR3 loop spans 17 amino acids. V lost 7 bases to trimming and J lost 0 bases; unmatched junction nucleotides: 12. Germline loops: CDR1 SEHNR, CDR2 FQNEAQ (reference sequence). CDR3 coding DNA: TGTGCCAGCACCCCCCGGACGGGGAGGGGCTCCTACAATGAGCAGTTCTTC. Amino acids: CASTPRTGRGSYNEQFF.

The chain links TRBV6-1 to TRBJ1-5; 8 positions match TRBD1. The CDR3 length is 16 residues. Germline trimming cut 2 bases from V and 2 bases from J; bases unmatched to any gene: 5. The V gene's germline CDR1 is MNHNS and CDR2 SASEGT. The CDR3 DNA reads as TGTGCCAGCAGTGAACAGGGGGCTTGGGGCAATCAGCCCCAGCATTTT. This encodes CASSEQGAWGNQPQHF.

In DNA, the CDR3 is TGCGCCAGCAGCTTGGGGCAGGGGTCTGGGGCCAACGTCCTGACTTTC. Translation: CASSLGQGSGANVLTF. The chain has TRBV5-1 and TRBJ2-6; D perhaps matches TRBD1 (6 bases). This CDR3 contains 16 residues. Trimming shortened V by 0 bases and J by 1 base, and 8 bases separated the two germline ends. Germline CDR1 SGHRS, CDR2 YFSETQ.

This chain joins TRBV2 and TRBJ1-2; D remains unclear. The germline V gene has CDR1 SNHLY and CDR2 FYNNEI. There are 12 residues in the CDR3. V lost 3 bases and J lost 8, with 10 bases in between. Here the CDR3 DNA reads TGTGCCAGCAGTGATTCCGGGATGGGCTACACCTTC. It specifies CASSDSGMGYTF.

This chain connects TRBV18 to TRBJ2-5; 7 positions agree with TRBD1. This CDR3 is built from 15 residues. With 3 bases clipped from V and 1 base from J, the junction kept 5 bases outside the gene matches. Germline-derived CDR1 and CDR2 are KGHSH and LQKENI. The CDR3 DNA follows: TGTGCCAGCTCACCGAGACAGGGTCTCCAAGAGACCCAGTACTTC. Translating it yields CASSPRQGLQETQYF.

In its sample, this clone was seen a few times. The chain couples TRBV7-9 to TRBJ2-2; D not resolved. The V gene lost 5 bases and the J gene lost 1 base, with 11 bases spanning the gap. The CDR3 contains 15 residues. In germline, CDR1 is SEHNR, CDR2 FQNEAQ (reference sequence). The CDR3 DNA is TGTGCCAGCAGCGCCCGAGACAAGAACACCGGGGAGCTGTTTTTT. Its translation is CASSARDKNTGELFF.

The chain combines TRBV30 with TRBJ1-6, with D perhaps TRBD1 (6 bases). V shed 5 bases and J shed 5 bases, with 10 bases lying between them. The CDR3 totals 13 residues. Germline V CDR1 and CDR2: GTSNPN, SVGIG (reference sequence). The CDR3 spells CAWDRRNNSPLHF. In DNA form, the CDR3 reads TGTGCCTGGGACAGGCGCAATAATTCACCCCTCCACTTT.

V gene TRBV9 combines with J gene TRBJ1-1, with D hard to call. This CDR3 spans 15 amino acids. The V and J ends lost 4 bases and 2 bases respectively, with 15 bases between them. Germline-derived CDR1 and CDR2 are SGDLS and YYNGEE. Here the CDR3 DNA reads TGTGCCAGCAGCTTGGTGTCCGGGCCCAACACTGAAGCTTTCTTT. Amino acid sequence: CASSLVSGPNTEAFF.

The chain is built from TRBV6-1 and TRBJ2-7; D unclear. The germline V gene has CDR1 MNHNS and CDR2 SASEGT. The V end was cut by 2 bases, the J end by 5 bases, with 7 bases between. The CDR3 is made up of 12 amino acids. Here the CDR3 reads CASSEKVNEQYF. Here the CDR3 DNA reads TGTGCCAGCAGTGAAAAAGTGAACGAGCAGTACTTC.

The table lists this clone with a few counts. The V and J genes are TRBV10-3 and TRBJ1-2, with D possibly matching TRBD1 (5 bases). Germline V gene sequence: CDR1 ENHRY, CDR2 SYGVKD. V dropped 1 base and J dropped 3 bases, with 12 bases sitting between them. This CDR3 has 15 residues. CDR3 coding DNA: TGTGCCATCAGTGAGTTCCAAGGAGGGGACTATGGCTACACCTTC. This translates into CAISEFQGGDYGYTF.

The CDR3 spells CASSIARDSSYNEQFF. CDR3 sequence (DNA): TGTGCCAGTAGTATAGCGCGGGACAGTTCCTACAATGAGCAGTTCTTC. The J gene is TRBJ2-1, the V gene TRBV19; D might be TRBD1 (7 bases). Trimming stripped 1 base from V and 1 base from J, with 11 bases between. Germline V gene sequence: CDR1 LNHDA, CDR2 SQIVND (reference sequence). The length of the CDR3 is 16 residues. Based on the CDR3 plus reference TRBV19 and TRBJ2-1, the full variable domain is DGGITQSPKYLFRKEGQNVTLSCEQNLNHDAMYWYRQDPGQGLRLIYYSQIVNDFQKGDIAEGYSVSREKKESFPLTVTSAQKNPTAFYLCASSIARDSSYNEQFFGPGTRLTVL.

The chain joins TRBV4-1 to TRBJ1-1; perhaps TRBD1 as D (6 bases). Per the germline V gene, CDR1 is MGHRA and CDR2 is YSYEKL. This CDR3 is built from 18 residues. Trimming took 4 bases from V and 3 from J, leaving 24 bases between them. CDR3 coding DNA: TGCGCCAGCAGCCCGAGCGCCGGGACACCCACTCGGGACACTGAAGCTTTCTTT. Amino acid sequence: CASSPSAGTPTRDTEAFF.

This clone was seen once. The chain is built from TRBV2 and TRBJ2-7, with a possible D match to TRBD1 (5 bases). Germline V gene data show CDR1 as SNHLY and CDR2 as FYNNEI. Trimming removed 6 bases from V and 2 bases from J, with 11 bases in between. This CDR3 spans 13 amino acids. As DNA, the CDR3 is TGTGCCAGCAGCCCGGACACCACCTACGAGCAGTACTTC. This translates into CASSPDTTYEQYF.

The gene calls are TRBV5-4 and TRBJ2-6, with a tentative D call TRBD2 (6 bases). With 4 bases removed from V and 0 bases from J, the gap between germline ends came to 11 bases. The CDR3 covers 16 residues. CDR1 and CDR2 (germline): SGHNT, YYREEE (reference sequence). CDR3 loop: CASSPGGISGANVLTF. CDR3 in DNA: TGTGCCAGCAGCCCCGGGGGAATCTCTGGGGCCAACGTCCTGACTTTC.

The chain recombines TRBV18 with TRBJ1-1, with no clear D. Trimming removed 5 bases from V and 1 base from J, with 8 bases in between. Germline loops: CDR1 KGHSH, CDR2 LQKENI. The CDR3 contains 13 residues. CDR3 sequence: CASSSDANTEAFF. CDR3 in DNA: TGTGCCAGCTCATCGGACGCGAACACTGAAGCTTTCTTT. Supplemented by reference TRBV18 and TRBJ1-1, the full variable domain reads NAGVMQNPRHLVRRRGQEARLRCSPMKGHSHVYWYRQLPEEGLKFMVYLQKENIIDESGMPKERFSAEFPKEGPSILRIQQVVRGDSAAYFCASSSDANTEAFFGQGTRLTVV.

The V gene is TRBV6-1, the J gene TRBJ2-7, with 9 nucleotides matching TRBD1. V shed 6 bases and J 5 bases; nucleotides not matched to a gene: 5. Per the germline V gene, CDR1 is MNHNS and CDR2 is SASEGT. This CDR3 is 13 amino acids long. The CDR3 coding sequence is TGTGCCAGCAGGCCGGGACAGGGAAACGAGCAGTACTTC. Translation: CASRPGQGNEQYF.

A few counts support this clone. V usage is TRBV7-9 and J usage is TRBJ2-4; weak D call: TRBD1 (5 bases). The CDR3 has 15 residues. CDR1 is SEHNR, CDR2 FQNEAQ, per germline (reference sequence). The V gene lost 1 base and the J gene lost 9 bases, with 16 bases spanning the gap. CDR3 coding DNA: TGTGCCAGCAGCTTAGTACGTTCAGGGAAGGGCATTCAGTACTTC. This gives the protein CASSLVRSGKGIQYF.

The chain employs TRBV6-5 and TRBJ1-3; D gene ambiguous. Per the germline V gene, CDR1 is MNHEY and CDR2 is SVGAGI. The V gene lost 2 bases and the J gene lost 1 base, with 12 bases spanning the gap. The CDR3 is 16 residues long. The DNA for the CDR3 is TGTGCCAGCAGTTACGACCGGGGATTATCTGGAAACACCATATATTTT. This codes for CASSYDRGLSGNTIYF.

This clone was counted once. The chain employs TRBV6-1 and TRBJ2-1; weak D call: TRBD2 (6 bases). Deletions cut 7 bases from V and 10 bases from J, with 20 bases between. Germline V CDR1 and CDR2: MNHNS, SASEGT. The CDR3 is made up of 14 amino acids. CDR3 in DNA: TGTGCCAGCACCTCCGGGGGAGCTGTCAACGAGCAGTTCTTC. Residues: CASTSGGAVNEQFF.

The genes are TRBV12-1 and TRBJ1-5; TRBD1 is taken as the D call from the table, unchecked against the DNA. TRBV12-1 is described as a pseudogene. The CDR3 totals 18 residues. DNA for the CDR3: TGTGCCAGCAGCAAGATGTCCGGGACAAGGCTTAGCAATCAGCCCCAGCATTTT. Encoded protein: CASSKMSGTRLSNQPQHF.

A remark on this clone: An end of the junction differs from the germline gene, which may be a read error. The chain has TRBV5-6 and TRBJ2-1; D unclear. CDR1 is SGHDT, CDR2 YYEEEE, per germline. The CDR3 runs 13 residues. Written as DNA, the CDR3 is TGTGCCAGCAGCTTGTCACCGGACGGCCTGTATCTCTTC. Translated, it gives CASSLSPDGLYLF.

The V call is TRBV5-1, the J call TRBJ2-5; D not resolved. V gave up 3 bases and J gave up 4 bases, with 10 bases separating them. This CDR3 is 13 amino acids long. The germline V gene encodes CDR1 SGHRS and CDR2 YFSETQ. The CDR3 sequence: CASSSDYRETQYF. CDR3 in DNA: TGCGCCAGCAGCTCGGATTACCGAGAGACCCAGTACTTC.

The rearrangement joins TRBV7-6 to TRBJ2-2; 13 bases align to TRBD2. Germline V gene data show CDR1 as SGHVS and CDR2 as FNYEAQ. The CDR3 runs 18 residues. Trimming removed 1 base from V and 6 bases from J; junction bases left unmatched: 8. The CDR3 loop is CASSLVAPGLAGSGELFF. The CDR3 coding sequence is TGTGCCAGCAGCTTAGTGGCGCCGGGACTAGCGGGGTCCGGGGAGCTGTTTTTT. The variable domain in full, completed from reference TRBV7-6 and TRBJ2-2, reads GAGVSQSPRYKVTKRGQDVALRCDPISGHVSLYWYRQALGQGPEFLTYFNYEAQQDKSGLPNDRFSAERPEGSISTLTIQRTEQRDSAMYRCASSLVAPGLAGSGELFFGEGSRLTVL.

This chain joins TRBV7-8 and TRBJ1-6; D is ambiguous. The CDR3 length is 14 residues. The V gene lost 6 bases and the J gene lost 0 bases, with 6 bases spanning the gap. CDR1 is SGHVS and CDR2 is FQNEAQ in the germline V gene. The CDR3, as DNA: TGTGCCAGCAGTGCGAGCTCCTATAATTCACCCCTCCACTTT. Translating it yields CASSASSYNSPLHF.

CDR3 protein: CASSPPIAGRNTEAFF. The CDR3 nucleotides read TGTGCCAGCTCACCACCGATAGCAGGACGGAACACTGAAGCTTTCTTT. The chain carries TRBV18 and TRBJ1-1; D is ambiguous. Trimming pared 0 bases from V and 1 base from J, leaving 12 bases between. CDR1 is KGHSH and CDR2 is LQKENI in the germline V gene. The CDR3 sequence is 16 residues long.

The chain employs TRBV4-3 and TRBJ1-5, with D hard to call. In germline, CDR1 is LGHNA, CDR2 YSLEER. Trimming stripped 0 bases from V and 5 bases from J, with 11 bases between. This CDR3 contains 15 residues. This CDR3 reads CASSQDRAGDQPQHF. The DNA of the CDR3 is TGCGCCAGCAGCCAAGATCGGGCAGGAGATCAGCCCCAGCATTTT.

This clone has a single count. This chain connects TRBV29-1 to TRBJ1-5, with D perhaps TRBD1 (5 bases). Trimming cost V 4 bases and J 5 bases, with 12 bases left between them. The CDR3 runs to 13 residues. Per germline, CDR1 SQVTM and CDR2 ANQGSEA. CDR3 residues: CSVGQGRDQPQHF. The DNA for the CDR3 is TGCAGCGTTGGTCAGGGACGGGATCAGCCCCAGCATTTT.

The chain uses TRBV6-5 and TRBJ1-1, with D unclear. Trimming shortened V by 0 bases and J by 0 bases, and 8 bases separated the two germline ends. This CDR3 comprises 15 residues. Germline values: CDR1 MNHEY, CDR2 SVGAGI. The CDR3 is CASSYSEEMNTEAFF. The CDR3 DNA reads TGTGCCAGCAGTTACTCCGAAGAGATGAACACTGAAGCTTTCTTT.

The chain combines TRBV5-6 with TRBJ1-5; 7 bases agree with TRBD1. This CDR3 comprises 15 residues. The ends lost 0 bases at V and 3 bases at J; junction bases unmatched: 3. Looked up from germline, CDR1 is SGHDT and CDR2 is YYEEEE. CDR3 nucleotide sequence: TGTGCCAGCAGCTTGGACAGGGGTTTCAATCAGCCCCAGCATTTT. This translates into CASSLDRGFNQPQHF.

This sequence joins TRBV6-1 and TRBJ2-3; D assignment may be TRBD1 or TRBD2 (5 bases each). This CDR3 spans 14 amino acids. V lost 2 bases, J lost 6 bases, and 12 bases lay in between. Germline V gives CDR1 MNHNS, CDR2 SASEGT. CDR3 sequence (DNA): TGTGCCAGCAGTGAACGGAGGAAGGGGGATACGCAGTATTTT. It specifies CASSERRKGDTQYF.

The V gene is TRBV5-5, the J gene TRBJ1-5; D perhaps matches TRBD1 (5 bases). Germline assignment: CDR1 SGHKS and CDR2 YYEKEE (reference sequence). CDR3 length: 16 residues. Trimming pared 7 bases from V and 2 bases from J, leaving 19 bases between. The CDR3 DNA reads TGTGCCAGCGCCCTCGGGGCCAGGTTGGGCAATCAGCCCCAGCATTTT. Translated, it gives CASALGARLGNQPQHF.